This T cell receptor (beta chain) is drawn from a study of human T cells and chemical hapten exposure. Study conclusions and caveats: Against controls, expanded TCRs gave rise to significantly more large CDR3 similarity clusters. TCRs at high frequency, those above 1 in 1000, did not change with DPC sensitization.

Within the library, unique molecular identifiers were attached to each individual cDNA molecule. In the original workflow: Ranging from about 23,224 to 700,000, TCR counts per sample had a median value of around 92,000. TCRdb re-derived calls from the RACE reads in MiXCR, one entry per CDR3 protein. In this record, the V and J calls reflect TCRdb's handling and not the investigators' own analysis. Counted here are some 90,000 distinct CDR3 sequences, 8.5% to 9% occurring once; the ten biggest clones make up around 2.6%. Regarding this clonotype: Its antigen is undetermined.

The germline V gene encodes CDR1 MRHNA and CDR2 SNTAGT. The CDR3 extends over 14 amino acids. V lost 3 bases, J lost 6 bases, and 11 bases lay in between. Indicated time point: pre-sensitization, week 0. As to treatment: therapeutic diphenylcyclopropenone sensitization with weekly scalp DPC. This clonotype was sampled from a man aged 40-55 years with alopecia areata. Some clones in this sample may be carry-over from other donors' samples. The V gene is TRBV6-4, the J gene TRBJ2-2; D is uncertain. Material: whole blood, obtained in connection with sensitization to the hapten diphenylcyclopropenone (DPC). The DNA of the CDR3 is TGTGCCAGCAGTGAAGAAGGGCTTGCCGGGGAGCTGTTTTTT. Its protein is CASSEEGLAGELFF.